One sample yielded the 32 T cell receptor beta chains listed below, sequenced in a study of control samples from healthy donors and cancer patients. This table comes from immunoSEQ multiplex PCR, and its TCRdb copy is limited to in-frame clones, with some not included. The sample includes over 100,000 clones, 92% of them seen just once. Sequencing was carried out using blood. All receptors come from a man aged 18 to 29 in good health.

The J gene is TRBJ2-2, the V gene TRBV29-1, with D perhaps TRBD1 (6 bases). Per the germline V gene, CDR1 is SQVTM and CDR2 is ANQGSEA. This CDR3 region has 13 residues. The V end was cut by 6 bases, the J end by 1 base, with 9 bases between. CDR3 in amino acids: CSVDSLNTGELFF. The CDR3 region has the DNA TGCAGCGTGGACAGCTTGAACACCGGGGAGCTGTTTTTT.

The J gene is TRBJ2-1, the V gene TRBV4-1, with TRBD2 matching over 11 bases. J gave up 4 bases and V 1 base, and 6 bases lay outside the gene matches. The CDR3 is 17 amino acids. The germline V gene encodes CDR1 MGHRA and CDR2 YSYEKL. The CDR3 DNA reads TGCGCCAGCAGCCAAGTAGCGGGGGGGCTTCCATACAATGAGCAGTTCTTC. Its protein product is CASSQVAGGLPYNEQFF.

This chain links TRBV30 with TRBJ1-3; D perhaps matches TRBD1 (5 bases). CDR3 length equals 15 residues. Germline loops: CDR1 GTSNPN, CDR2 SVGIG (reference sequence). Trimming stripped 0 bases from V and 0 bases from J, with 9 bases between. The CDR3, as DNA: TGTGCCTGGAGTGTAGGGACTCGCTCTGGAAACACCATATATTTT. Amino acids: CAWSVGTRSGNTIYF.

DNA of the CDR3: TGTGCCAGCGCGGGACAGCAAGAGACCCAGTACTTC. Amino acids: CASAGQQETQYF. This rearrangement joins TRBV28 to TRBJ2-5; a possible D gene is TRBD1 (7 bases). The CDR3 covers 12 residues. From germline, CDR1 is MDHEN and CDR2 SYDVKM. V was cut by 8 bases and J by 2 bases, with 9 bases left in between.

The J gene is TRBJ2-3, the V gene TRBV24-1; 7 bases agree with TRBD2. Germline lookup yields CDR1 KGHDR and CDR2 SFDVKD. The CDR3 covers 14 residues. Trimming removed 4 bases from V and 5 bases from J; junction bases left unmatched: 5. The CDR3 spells CATSDVGGKDTQYF. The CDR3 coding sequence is TGTGCCACCAGTGACGTGGGGGGGAAAGATACGCAGTATTTT.

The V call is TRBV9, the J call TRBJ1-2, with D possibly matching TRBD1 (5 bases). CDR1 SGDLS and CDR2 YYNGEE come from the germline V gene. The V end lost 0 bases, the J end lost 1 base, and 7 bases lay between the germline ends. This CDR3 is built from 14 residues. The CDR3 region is CASSVGQFNYGYTF. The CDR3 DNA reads TGTGCCAGCAGCGTAGGACAGTTTAACTATGGCTACACCTTC.

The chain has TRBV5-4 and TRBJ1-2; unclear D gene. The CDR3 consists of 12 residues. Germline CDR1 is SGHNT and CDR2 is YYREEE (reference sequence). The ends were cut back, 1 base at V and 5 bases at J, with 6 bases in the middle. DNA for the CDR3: TGTGCCAGCAGCTTGTCTAGGTATGGCTACACCTTC. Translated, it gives CASSLSRYGYTF.

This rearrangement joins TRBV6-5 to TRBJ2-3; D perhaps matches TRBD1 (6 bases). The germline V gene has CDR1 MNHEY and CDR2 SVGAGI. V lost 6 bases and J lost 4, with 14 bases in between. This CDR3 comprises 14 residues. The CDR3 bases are TGTGCCAGCAGCCCCAACACAGGGCCAGATACGCAGTATTTT. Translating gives CASSPNTGPDTQYF.

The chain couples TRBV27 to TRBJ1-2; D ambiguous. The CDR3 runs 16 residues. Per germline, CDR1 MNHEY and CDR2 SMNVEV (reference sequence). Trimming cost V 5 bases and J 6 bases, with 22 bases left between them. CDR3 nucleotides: TGTGCCAGCAGTCCCGTTCCCCCAAGTCGTACCGATGGCTACACCTTC. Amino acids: CASSPVPPSRTDGYTF.

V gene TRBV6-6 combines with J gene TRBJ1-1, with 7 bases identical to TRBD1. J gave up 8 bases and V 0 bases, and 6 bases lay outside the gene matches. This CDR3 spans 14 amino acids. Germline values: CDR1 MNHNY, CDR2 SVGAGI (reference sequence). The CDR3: CASSYSTGDSEAFF. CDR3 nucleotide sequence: TGTGCCAGCAGTTACTCAACAGGGGACTCCGAAGCTTTCTTT.

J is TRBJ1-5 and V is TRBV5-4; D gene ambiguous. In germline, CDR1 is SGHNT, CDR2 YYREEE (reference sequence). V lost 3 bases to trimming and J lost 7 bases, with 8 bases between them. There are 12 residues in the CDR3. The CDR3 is CASSYEGQPQHF. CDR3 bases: TGTGCCAGCAGCTACGAGGGCCAGCCCCAGCATTTT. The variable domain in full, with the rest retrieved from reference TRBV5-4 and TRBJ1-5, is ETGVTQSPTHLIKTRGQQVTLRCSSQSGHNTVSWYQQALGQGPQFIFQYYREEENGRGNFPPRFSGLQFPNYSSELNVNALELDDSALYLCASSYEGQPQHFGDGTRLSIL.

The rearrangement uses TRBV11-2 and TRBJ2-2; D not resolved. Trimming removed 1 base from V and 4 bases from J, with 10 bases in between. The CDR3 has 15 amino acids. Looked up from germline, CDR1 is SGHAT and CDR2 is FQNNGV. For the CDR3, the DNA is TGTGCCAGCAGCTTAGTAGGGCGACTCACCGGGGAGCTGTTTTTT. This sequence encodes CASSLVGRLTGELFF.

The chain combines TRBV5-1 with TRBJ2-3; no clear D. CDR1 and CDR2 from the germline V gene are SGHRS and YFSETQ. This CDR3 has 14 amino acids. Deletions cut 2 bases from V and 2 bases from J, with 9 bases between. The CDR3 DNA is TGCGCCAGCAGCTTTCTGGTCCCCACAGATACGCAGTATTTT. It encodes CASSFLVPTDTQYF. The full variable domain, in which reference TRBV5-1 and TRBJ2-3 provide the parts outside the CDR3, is KAGVTQTPRYLIKTRGQQVTLSCSPISGHRSVSWYQQTPGQGLQFLFEYFSETQRNKGNFPGRFSGRQFSNSRSEMNVSTLELGDSALYLCASSFLVPTDTQYFGPGTRLTVL.

Here the CDR3 reads CASSLSTGTGVGSGNTIYF. CDR3 in DNA: TGCGCCAGCAGCTTGAGTACCGGGACAGGGGTCGGCTCTGGAAACACCATATATTTT. The gene calls are TRBV5-1 and TRBJ1-3; 10 bases fit TRBD1. This CDR3 spans 19 amino acids. Unmatched junction bases numbered 10, after V lost 1 base and J lost 0 bases. Germline V gives CDR1 SGHRS, CDR2 YFSETQ.

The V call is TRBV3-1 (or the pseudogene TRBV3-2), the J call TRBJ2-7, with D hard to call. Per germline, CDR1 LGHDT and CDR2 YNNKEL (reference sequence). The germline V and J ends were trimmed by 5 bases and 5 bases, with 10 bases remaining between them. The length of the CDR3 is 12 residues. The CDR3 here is CASSLLGNEQYF. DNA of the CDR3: TGTGCCAGCAGCTTATTAGGGAACGAGCAGTACTTC.

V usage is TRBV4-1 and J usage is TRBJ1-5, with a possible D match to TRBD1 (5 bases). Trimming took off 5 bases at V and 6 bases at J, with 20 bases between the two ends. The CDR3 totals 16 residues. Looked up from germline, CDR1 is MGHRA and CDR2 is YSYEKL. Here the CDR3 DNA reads TGCGCCAGCAGCAGAGTAGCAGGGTTGGGTAGTCAGCCCCAGCATTTT. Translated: CASSRVAGLGSQPQHF.

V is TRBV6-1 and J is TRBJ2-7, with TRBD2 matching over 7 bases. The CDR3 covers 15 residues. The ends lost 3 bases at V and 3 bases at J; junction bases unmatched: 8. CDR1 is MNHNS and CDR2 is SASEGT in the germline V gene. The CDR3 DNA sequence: TGTGCCAGCAGTGACCGGCTACTAGCGAGCTACGAGCAGTACTTC. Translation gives CASSDRLLASYEQYF.

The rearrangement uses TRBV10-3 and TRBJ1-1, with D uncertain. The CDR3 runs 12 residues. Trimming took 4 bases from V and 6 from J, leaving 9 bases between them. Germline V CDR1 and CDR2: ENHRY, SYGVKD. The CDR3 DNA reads TGTGCCATCAGTGCCGCCTTTGCTGAAGCTTTCTTT. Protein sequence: CAISAAFAEAFF.

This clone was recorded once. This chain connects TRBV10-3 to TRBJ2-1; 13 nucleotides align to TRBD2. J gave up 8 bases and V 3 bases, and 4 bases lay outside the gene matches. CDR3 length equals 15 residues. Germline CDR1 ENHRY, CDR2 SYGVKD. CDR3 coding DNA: TGTGCCATCAGTGATGGACTAGCGGGGGTCGATGAGCAGTTCTTC. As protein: CAISDGLAGVDEQFF.

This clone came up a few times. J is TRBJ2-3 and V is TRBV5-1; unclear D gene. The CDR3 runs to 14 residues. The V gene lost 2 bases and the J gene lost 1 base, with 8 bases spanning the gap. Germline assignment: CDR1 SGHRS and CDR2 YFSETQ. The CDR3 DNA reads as TGCGCCAGCAGCTTTAACCAGGGCACAGATACGCAGTATTTT. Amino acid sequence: CASSFNQGTDTQYF.

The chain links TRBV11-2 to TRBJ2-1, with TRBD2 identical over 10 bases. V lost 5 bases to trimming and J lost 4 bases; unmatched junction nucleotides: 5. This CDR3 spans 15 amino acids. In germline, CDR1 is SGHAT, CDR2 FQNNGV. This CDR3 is CASSLLAGRYNEQFF. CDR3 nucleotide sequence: TGTGCCAGCAGCCTACTAGCGGGGCGGTACAATGAGCAGTTCTTC.

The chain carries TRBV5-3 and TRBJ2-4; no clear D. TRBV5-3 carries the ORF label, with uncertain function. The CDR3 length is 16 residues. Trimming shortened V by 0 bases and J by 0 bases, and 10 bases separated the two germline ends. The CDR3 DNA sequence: TGTGCCAGAAGCTTGGGGGCCCGGCTAGCCAAAAACATTCAGTACTTC. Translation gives CARSLGARLAKNIQYF.

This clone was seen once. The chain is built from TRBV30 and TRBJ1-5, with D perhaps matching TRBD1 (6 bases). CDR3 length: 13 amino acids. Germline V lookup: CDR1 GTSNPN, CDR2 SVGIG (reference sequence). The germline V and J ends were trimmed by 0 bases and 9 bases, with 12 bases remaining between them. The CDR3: CAWSVGQSRPQHF. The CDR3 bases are TGTGCCTGGAGTGTAGGACAGTCACGGCCCCAGCATTTT.

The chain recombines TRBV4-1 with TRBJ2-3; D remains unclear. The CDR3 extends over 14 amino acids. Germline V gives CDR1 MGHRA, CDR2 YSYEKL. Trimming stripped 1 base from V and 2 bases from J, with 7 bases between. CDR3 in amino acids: CASSQGVTTDTQYF. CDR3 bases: TGCGCCAGCAGCCAAGGCGTAACCACAGATACGCAGTATTTT.

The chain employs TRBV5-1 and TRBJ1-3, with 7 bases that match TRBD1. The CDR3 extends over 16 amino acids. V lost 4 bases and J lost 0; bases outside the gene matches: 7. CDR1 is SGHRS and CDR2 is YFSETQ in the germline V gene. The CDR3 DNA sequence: TGCGCCAGCAGCCCGGGACAGTTGAGCTCTGGAAACACCATATATTTT. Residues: CASSPGQLSSGNTIYF.

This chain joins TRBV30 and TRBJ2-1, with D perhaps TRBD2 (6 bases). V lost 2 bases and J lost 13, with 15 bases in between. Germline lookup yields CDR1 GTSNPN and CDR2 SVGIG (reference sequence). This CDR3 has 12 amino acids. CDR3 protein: CAWSILAFYQFF. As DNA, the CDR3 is TGTGCCTGGAGTATCCTAGCGTTCTATCAGTTCTTC.

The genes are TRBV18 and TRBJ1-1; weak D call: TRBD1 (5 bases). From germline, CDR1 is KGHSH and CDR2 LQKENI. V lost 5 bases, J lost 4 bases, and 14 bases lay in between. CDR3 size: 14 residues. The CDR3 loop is CASSSLKTATEAFF. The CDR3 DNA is TGTGCCAGCTCATCACTAAAGACAGCCACTGAAGCTTTCTTT. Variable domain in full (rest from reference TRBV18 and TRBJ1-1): NAGVMQNPRHLVRRRGQEARLRCSPMKGHSHVYWYRQLPEEGLKFMVYLQKENIIDESGMPKERFSAEFPKEGPSILRIQQVVRGDSAAYFCASSSLKTATEAFFGQGTRLTVV.

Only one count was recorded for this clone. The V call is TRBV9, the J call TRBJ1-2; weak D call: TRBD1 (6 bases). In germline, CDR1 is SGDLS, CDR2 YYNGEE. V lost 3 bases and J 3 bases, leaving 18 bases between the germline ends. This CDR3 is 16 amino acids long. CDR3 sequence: CASSGIQNRGYYGYTF. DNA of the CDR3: TGTGCCAGCAGCGGAATTCAGAATAGGGGGTACTATGGCTACACCTTC. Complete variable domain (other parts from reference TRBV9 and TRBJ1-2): DSGVTQTPKHLITATGQRVTLRCSPRSGDLSVYWYQQSLDQGLQFLIQYYNGEERAKGNILERFSAQQFPDLHSELNLSSLELGDSALYFCASSGIQNRGYYGYTFGSGTRLTVV.

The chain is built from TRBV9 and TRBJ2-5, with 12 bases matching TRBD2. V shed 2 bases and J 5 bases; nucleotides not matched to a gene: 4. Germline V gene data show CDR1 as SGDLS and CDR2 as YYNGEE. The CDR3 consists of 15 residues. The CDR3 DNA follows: TGTGCCAGCAGCGTCACTAGCGGGGGGACGGAGACCCAGTACTTC. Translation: CASSVTSGGTETQYF.

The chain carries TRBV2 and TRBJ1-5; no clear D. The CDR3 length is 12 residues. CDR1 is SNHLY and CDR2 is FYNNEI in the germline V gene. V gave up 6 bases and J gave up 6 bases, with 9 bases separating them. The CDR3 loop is CASRRMGQPQHF. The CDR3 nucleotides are TGTGCCAGCAGACGAATGGGTCAGCCCCAGCATTTT.

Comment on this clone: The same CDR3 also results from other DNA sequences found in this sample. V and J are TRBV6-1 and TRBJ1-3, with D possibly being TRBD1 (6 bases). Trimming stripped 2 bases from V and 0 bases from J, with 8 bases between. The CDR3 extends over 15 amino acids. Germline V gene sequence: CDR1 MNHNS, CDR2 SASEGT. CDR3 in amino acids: CASSERTASGNTIYF. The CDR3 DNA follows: TGTGCCAGCAGTGAAAGGACAGCCTCTGGAAACACCATATATTTT.

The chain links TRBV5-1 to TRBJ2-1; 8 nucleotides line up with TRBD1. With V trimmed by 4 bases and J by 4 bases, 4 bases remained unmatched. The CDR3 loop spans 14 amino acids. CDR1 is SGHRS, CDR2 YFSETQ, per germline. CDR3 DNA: TGCGCCAGCAGCCAGGGACAGGCTTACAATGAGCAGTTCTTC. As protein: CASSQGQAYNEQFF.